This T cell receptor beta chain was retrieved from a study of blood T cell repertoires in COVID-19. Background on the study: There were acute and convalescent COVID-19 samples, and they came from the United States, Italy and Spain.

Germline V gene data show CDR1 as SGHTA and CDR2 as FQGNSA. The CDR3 is made up of 15 amino acids. V lost 4 bases, J lost 1 base, and 11 bases lay in between. Authors' processing steps: Reference gene primers were amplified, and this amplification served to estimate nucleated cell counts. Profiling relied on immunoSEQ multiplex PCR, and the TCRdb table lists in-frame clones only, not all of them. From that table come the V and J calls and clone size; the DNA was used to work out D and trimming. The sample has 200,000 to 300,000 clones; nearly 90% are singletons. The participants were between about 18 and 89 years old and came from about two dozen US areas. Cohorts were based on clinical histories the participants reported.

V and J are TRBV7-2 and TRBJ1-3; D uncertain. The sample taken for sequencing was PBMCs or T cells enriched from blood (not recorded which). The sequence derives from a woman between 25 and 40 years old with acute COVID-19. The CDR3 nucleotides read TGTGCCAGCAGCTCTGAAAGACTTTCTGGAAACACCATATATTTT. Translating gives CASSSERLSGNTIYF.